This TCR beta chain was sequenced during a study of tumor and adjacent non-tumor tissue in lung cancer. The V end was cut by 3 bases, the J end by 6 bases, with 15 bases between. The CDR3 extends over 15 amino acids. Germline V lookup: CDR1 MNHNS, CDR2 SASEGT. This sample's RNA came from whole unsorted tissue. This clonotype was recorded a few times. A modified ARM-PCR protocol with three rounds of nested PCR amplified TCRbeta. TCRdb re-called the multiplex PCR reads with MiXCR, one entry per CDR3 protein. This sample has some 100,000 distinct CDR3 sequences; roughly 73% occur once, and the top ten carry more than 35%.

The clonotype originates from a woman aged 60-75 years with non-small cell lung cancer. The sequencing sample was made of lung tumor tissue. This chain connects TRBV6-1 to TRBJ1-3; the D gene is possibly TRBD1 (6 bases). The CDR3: CASSEGRGRENTIYF. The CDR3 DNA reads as TGTGCCAGCAGTGAGGGTCGGGGGCGAGAAAACACCATATATTTT.